Presented here are 10 T cell receptor beta chains from one specimen sequenced in a study of T cell responses to AZD1222 COVID-19 vaccine. Assay used: immunoSEQ multiplex PCR; TCRdb lists only in-frame clones, some missing. The data hold 75,000 to 95,000 clones, with 80% to 90% observed a single time. Source: peripheral blood, taken on day 0 of AZD1222 vaccination. Receptors originate from an adult in good health.

This clone has only a few counts. The V gene is TRBV5-6, the J gene TRBJ1-5; maybe TRBD1 (5 bases). This CDR3 contains 16 residues. The germline V and J ends were trimmed by 2 bases and 2 bases, with 14 bases remaining between them. CDR1 and CDR2 (germline): SGHDT, YYEEEE. Here the CDR3 reads CASSLGWGLGNQPQHF. Here the CDR3 DNA reads TGTGCCAGCAGCTTAGGATGGGGGTTGGGCAATCAGCCCCAGCATTTT.

This clone has more than one count but fewer than ten. The genes are TRBV6-6 and TRBJ2-7; 9 positions agree with TRBD1. The germline CDR1 and CDR2 sequences are MNHNY and SVGAGI (reference sequence). The CDR3 contains 13 residues. Trimming cost V 6 bases and J 6 bases; bases outside gene matches: 6. CDR3: CASRDRGAGEQYF. The CDR3 nucleotides read TGTGCCAGCAGGGACAGGGGCGCTGGCGAGCAGTACTTC.

In its sample, this clone was seen once. The chain is built from TRBV15 and TRBJ1-6; D unclear. The CDR3 has 17 residues. V gave up 4 bases and J gave up 0 bases, with 13 bases separating them. CDR1 is LNHNV, CDR2 YYDKDF, per germline (reference sequence). In DNA, the CDR3 is TGTGCCACCAGCAATCGGGCTATTAGCTCCTATAATTCACCCCTCCACTTT. Amino acid sequence: CATSNRAISSYNSPLHF.

V gene TRBV7-9 combines with J gene TRBJ1-2; D may be TRBD1 (5 bases). Trimming took 2 bases from V and 2 from J, leaving 12 bases between them. Germline V gene data show CDR1 as SEHNR and CDR2 as FQNEAQ (reference sequence). The CDR3 length is 15 residues. The CDR3 loop is CASSLLGWGNYGYTF. In nucleotides, the CDR3 is TGTGCCAGCAGCTTATTAGGTTGGGGCAACTATGGCTACACCTTC.

This chain uses TRBV6-5 with TRBJ1-5; D not resolved. The CDR3 is made up of 13 amino acids. V dropped 6 bases and J dropped 0 bases, with 6 bases sitting between them. Germline loops: CDR1 MNHEY, CDR2 SVGAGI. This CDR3 reads CASRAYSNQPQHF. Here the CDR3 DNA reads TGTGCCAGCAGGGCTTATAGCAATCAGCCCCAGCATTTT.

This clone was counted a single time. The CDR3 sequence: CASSPGLTASPLHF. CDR3 sequence (DNA): TGTGCCAGCAGCCCCGGACTCACAGCCTCACCCCTCCACTTT. The chain uses TRBV3-1 (or the pseudogene TRBV3-2) and TRBJ1-6, with unresolved D. The germline CDR1 and CDR2 sequences are LGHDT and YNNKEL (reference sequence). CDR3 length: 14 residues. The V gene lost 4 bases and the J gene lost 10 bases, with 14 bases spanning the gap.

This clone was observed a single time. The chain joins TRBV6-2 or TRBV6-3 to TRBJ1-4; 8 bases align to TRBD1. There are 15 residues in the CDR3. V gave up 0 bases and J gave up 8 bases; unmatched junction bases: 5. Per the germline V gene, CDR1 is MNHEY and CDR2 is SVGEGT. The CDR3 DNA reads as TGTGCCAGCAGTTACTCGCAGGGGGCAAGGGAAAAACTGTTTTTT. This sequence encodes CASSYSQGAREKLFF.

The chain has TRBV9 and TRBJ2-3; 8 bases align to TRBD1. The CDR3 consists of 16 residues. The trim removed 0 bases at V and 1 base at J, leaving 4 bases unmatched. Germline loops: CDR1 SGDLS, CDR2 YYNGEE. Written as DNA, the CDR3 is TGTGCCAGCAGCGTAGACGCCAGGGGGCGCACAGATACGCAGTATTTT. This encodes CASSVDARGRTDTQYF.

This chain links TRBV6-5 with TRBJ1-1, with 8 nucleotides matching TRBD1. V shed 6 bases and J 4 bases; nucleotides not matched to a gene: 7. This CDR3 contains 14 residues. The germline CDR1 and CDR2 sequences are MNHEY and SVGAGI. The DNA for the CDR3 is TGTGCCAGCAGGGCGACAGGGGTGGGCACTGAAGCTTTCTTT. This gives the protein CASRATGVGTEAFF.

This clone was detected a few times. The chain has TRBV13 and TRBJ1-3, with TRBD1 matching 9 bases. CDR1 and CDR2 from the germline V gene are PRHDT and FYEKMQ (reference sequence). The CDR3 sequence is 16 residues long. The ends lost 4 bases at V and 0 bases at J; junction bases unmatched: 4. CDR3 region: CASSYPTGGSGNTIYF. The CDR3 nucleotides read TGTGCCAGCAGCTATCCGACAGGGGGCTCTGGAAACACCATATATTTT.